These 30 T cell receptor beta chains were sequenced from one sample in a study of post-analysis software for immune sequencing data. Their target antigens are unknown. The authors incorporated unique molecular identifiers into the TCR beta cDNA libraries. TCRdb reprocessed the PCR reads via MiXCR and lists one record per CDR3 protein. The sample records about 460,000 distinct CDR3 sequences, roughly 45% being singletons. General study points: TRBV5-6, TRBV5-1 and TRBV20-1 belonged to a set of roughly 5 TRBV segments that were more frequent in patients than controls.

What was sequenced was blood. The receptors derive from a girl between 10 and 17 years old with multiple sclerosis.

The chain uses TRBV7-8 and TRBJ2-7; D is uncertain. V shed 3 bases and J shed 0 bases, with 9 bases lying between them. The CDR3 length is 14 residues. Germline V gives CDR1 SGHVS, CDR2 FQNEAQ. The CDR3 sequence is CASSFRVSSYEQYF. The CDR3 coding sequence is TGTGCCAGCAGCTTTAGGGTTAGCTCCTACGAGCAGTACTTC.

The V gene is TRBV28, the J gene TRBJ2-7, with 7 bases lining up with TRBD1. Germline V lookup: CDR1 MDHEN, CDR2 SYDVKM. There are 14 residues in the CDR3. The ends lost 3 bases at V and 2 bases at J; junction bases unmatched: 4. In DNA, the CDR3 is TGTGCCAGCAGTTTGGGGACAGTTACCTACGAGCAGTACTTC. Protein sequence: CASSLGTVTYEQYF. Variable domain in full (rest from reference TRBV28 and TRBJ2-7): DVKVTQSSRYLVKRTGEKVFLECVQDMDHENMFWYRQDPGLGLRLIYFSYDVKMKEKGDIPEGYSVSREKKERFSLILESASTNQTSMYLCASSLGTVTYEQYFGPGTRLTVT.

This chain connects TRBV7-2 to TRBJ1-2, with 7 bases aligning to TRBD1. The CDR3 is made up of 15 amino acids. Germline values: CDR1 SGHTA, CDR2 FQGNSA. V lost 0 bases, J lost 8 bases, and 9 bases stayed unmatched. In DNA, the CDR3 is TGTGCCAGCAGCTTAGCTCCGGCAGGGGGTAGCGGCTACACCTTC. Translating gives CASSLAPAGGSGYTF.

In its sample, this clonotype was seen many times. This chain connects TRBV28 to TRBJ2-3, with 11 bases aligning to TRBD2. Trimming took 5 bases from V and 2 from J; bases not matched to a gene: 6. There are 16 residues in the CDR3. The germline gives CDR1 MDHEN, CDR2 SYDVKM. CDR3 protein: CASSPRTSGHTDTQYF. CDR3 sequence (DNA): TGTGCCAGCAGTCCCCGGACTAGCGGGCACACAGATACGCAGTATTTT.

The CDR3 bases are TGTGCCAGCAGCTCTGGGACAGATAACACTGAAGCTTTCTTT. Protein sequence: CASSSGTDNTEAFF. V is TRBV5-6 and J is TRBJ1-1; 7 bases agree with TRBD1. Germline values: CDR1 SGHDT, CDR2 YYEEEE. This CDR3 is built from 14 residues. With 3 bases clipped from V and 2 bases from J, the junction kept 4 bases outside the gene matches. Combining the CDR3 with reference TRBV5-6 and TRBJ1-1 gives the whole variable domain DAGVTQSPTHLIKTRGQQVTLRCSPKSGHDTVSWYQQALGQGPQFIFQYYEEEERQRGNFPDRFSGHQFPNYSSELNVNALLLGDSALYLCASSSGTDNTEAFFGQGTRLTVV.

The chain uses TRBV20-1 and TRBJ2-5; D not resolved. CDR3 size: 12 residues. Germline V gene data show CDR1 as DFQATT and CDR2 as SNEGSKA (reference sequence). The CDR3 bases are TGCATGAATCAGCTAATCCGGGAGACCCAGTACTTC. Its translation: CMNQLIRETQYF.

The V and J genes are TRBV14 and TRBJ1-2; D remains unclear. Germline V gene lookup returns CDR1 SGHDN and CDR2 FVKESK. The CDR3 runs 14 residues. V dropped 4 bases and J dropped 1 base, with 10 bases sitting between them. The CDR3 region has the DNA TGTGCCAGCAGCCCCCGGGCCGGTAACTATGGCTACACCTTC. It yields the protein CASSPRAGNYGYTF.

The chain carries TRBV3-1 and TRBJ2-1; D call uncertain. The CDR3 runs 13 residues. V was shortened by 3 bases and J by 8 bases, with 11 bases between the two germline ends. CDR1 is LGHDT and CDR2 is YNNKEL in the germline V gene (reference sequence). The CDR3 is CASSQALNYEQFF. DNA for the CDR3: TGTGCCAGCAGCCAGGCCCTTAACTATGAGCAGTTCTTC.

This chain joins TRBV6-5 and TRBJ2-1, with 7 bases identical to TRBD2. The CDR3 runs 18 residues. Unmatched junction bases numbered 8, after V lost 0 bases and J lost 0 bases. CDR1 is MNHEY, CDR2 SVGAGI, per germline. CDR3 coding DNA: TGTGCCAGCAGTTACTCGATGTGGCGGGAGAGCTCCTACAATGAGCAGTTCTTC. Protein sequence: CASSYSMWRESSYNEQFF.

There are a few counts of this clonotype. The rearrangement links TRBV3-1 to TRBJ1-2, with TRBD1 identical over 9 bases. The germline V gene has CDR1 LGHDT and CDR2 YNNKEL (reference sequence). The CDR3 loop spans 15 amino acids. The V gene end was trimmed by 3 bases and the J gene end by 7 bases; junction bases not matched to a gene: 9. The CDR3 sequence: CASSHPEQGAGGYTF. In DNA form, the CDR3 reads TGTGCCAGCAGCCACCCTGAACAGGGGGCAGGTGGCTACACCTTC.

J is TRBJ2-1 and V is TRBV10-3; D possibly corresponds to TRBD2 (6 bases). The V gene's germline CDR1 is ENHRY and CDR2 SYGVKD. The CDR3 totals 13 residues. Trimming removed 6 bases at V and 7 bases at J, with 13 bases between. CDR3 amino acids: CAIRPNGGNEQFF. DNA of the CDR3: TGTGCCATCAGGCCTAACGGGGGTAATGAGCAGTTCTTC.

This chain's CDR3 is CASSSETGTNYGYTF. CDR3 sequence (DNA): TGTGCCAGCAGTTCCGAGACGGGGACTAACTATGGCTACACCTTC. This sequence joins TRBV28 and TRBJ1-2; no firm D call. In germline, CDR1 is MDHEN, CDR2 SYDVKM. The CDR3 consists of 15 residues. Trimming pared 4 bases from V and 0 bases from J, leaving 12 bases between.

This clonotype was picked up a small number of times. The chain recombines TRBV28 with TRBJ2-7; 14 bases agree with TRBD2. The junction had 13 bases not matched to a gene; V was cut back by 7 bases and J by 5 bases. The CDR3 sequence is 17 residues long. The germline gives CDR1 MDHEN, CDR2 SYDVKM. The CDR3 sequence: CASKYRGGLAGVHEQYF. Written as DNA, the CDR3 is TGTGCCAGCAAGTATAGGGGGGGACTAGCGGGAGTCCACGAGCAGTACTTC.

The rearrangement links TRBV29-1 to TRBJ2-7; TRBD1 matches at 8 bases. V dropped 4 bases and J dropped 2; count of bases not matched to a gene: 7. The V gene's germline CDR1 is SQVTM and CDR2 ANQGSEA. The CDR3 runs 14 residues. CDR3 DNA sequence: TGCAGCGTTGCCCCGACAGGGGCGACCTACGAGCAGTACTTC. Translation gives CSVAPTGATYEQYF.

CDR3 amino acids: CASSLFQMFF. DNA for the CDR3: TGTGCCAGCAGTTTATTTCAGATGTTCTTC. The genes are TRBV12-3 or TRBV12-4 and TRBJ2-1, with unresolved D. This CDR3 has 10 residues. V was trimmed by 2 bases and J by 15 bases, leaving 8 bases between them.

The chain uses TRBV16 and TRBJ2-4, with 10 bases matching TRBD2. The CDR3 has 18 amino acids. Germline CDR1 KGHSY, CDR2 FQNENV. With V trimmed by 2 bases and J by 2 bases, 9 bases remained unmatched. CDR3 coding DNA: TGTGCCAGCAGCCAACGCCTAGCGGGAGATCTGTCCAAAAACATTCAGTACTTC. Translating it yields CASSQRLAGDLSKNIQYF.

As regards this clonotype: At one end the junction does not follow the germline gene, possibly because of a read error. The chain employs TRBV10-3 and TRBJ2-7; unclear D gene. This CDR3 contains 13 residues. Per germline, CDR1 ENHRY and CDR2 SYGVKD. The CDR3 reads CAISRTSAYGQYF. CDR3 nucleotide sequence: TGTGCCATCAGCAGGACGTCCGCCTACGGGCAGTACTTC.

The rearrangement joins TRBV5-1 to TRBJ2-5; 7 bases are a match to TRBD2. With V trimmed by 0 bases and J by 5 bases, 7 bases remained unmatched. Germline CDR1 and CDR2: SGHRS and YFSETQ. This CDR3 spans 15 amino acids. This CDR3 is CASSLGPAGEETQYF. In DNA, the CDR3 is TGCGCCAGCAGCTTGGGTCCGGCGGGAGAGGAGACCCAGTACTTC.

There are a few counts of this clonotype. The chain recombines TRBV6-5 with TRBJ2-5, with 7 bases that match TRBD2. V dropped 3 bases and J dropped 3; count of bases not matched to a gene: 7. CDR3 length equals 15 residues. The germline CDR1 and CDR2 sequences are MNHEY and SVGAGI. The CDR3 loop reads CASSYLSSGKETQYF. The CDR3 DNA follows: TGTGCCAGCAGTTATCTGTCTAGCGGTAAAGAGACCCAGTACTTC.

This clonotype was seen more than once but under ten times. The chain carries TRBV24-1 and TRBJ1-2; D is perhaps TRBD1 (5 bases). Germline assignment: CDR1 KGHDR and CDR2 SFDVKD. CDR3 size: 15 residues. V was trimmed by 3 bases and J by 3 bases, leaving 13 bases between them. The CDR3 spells CATSDQAAGDYGYTF. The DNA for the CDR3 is TGTGCCACCAGTGATCAGGCAGCGGGGGACTATGGCTACACCTTC.

CDR3 DNA: TGCAGTGCTAGAGATTTTATCGATTACGAGCAGTACTTC. This codes for CSARDFIDYEQYF. The genes are TRBV20-1 and TRBJ2-5; D remains unclear. The J call is in doubt because the DNA end fits TRBJ2-7 better. The CDR3 loop spans 13 amino acids. From germline, CDR1 is DFQATT and CDR2 SNEGSKA (reference sequence).

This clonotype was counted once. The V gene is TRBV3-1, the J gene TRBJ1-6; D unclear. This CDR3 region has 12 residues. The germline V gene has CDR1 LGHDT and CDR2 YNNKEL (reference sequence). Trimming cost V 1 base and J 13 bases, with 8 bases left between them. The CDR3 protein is CASSQVSSPLHF. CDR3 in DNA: TGTGCCAGCAGCCAAGTGAGCTCGCCCCTCCACTTT.

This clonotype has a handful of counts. The CDR3 sequence is CSARDGRGAGEQYF. CDR3 in DNA: TGCAGTGCTAGGGACGGGAGGGGGGCTGGAGAGCAGTACTTC. The chain carries TRBV20-1 and TRBJ2-7; 8 bases are a match to TRBD2. V lost 3 bases to trimming and J lost 7 bases; unmatched junction nucleotides: 11. The CDR3 sequence is 14 residues long. The germline gives CDR1 DFQATT, CDR2 SNEGSKA (reference sequence).

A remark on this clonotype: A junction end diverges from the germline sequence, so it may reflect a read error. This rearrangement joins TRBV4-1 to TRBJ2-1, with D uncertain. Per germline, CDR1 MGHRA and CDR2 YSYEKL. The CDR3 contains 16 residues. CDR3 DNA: TGCGCCAGCATCCAACCTCTCAAGCAGAGGCACGATGAGCAGTTCTTC. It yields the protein CASIQPLKQRHDEQFF.

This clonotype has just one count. The CDR3 loop reads CSASSGSIEQYF. The CDR3 coding sequence is TGCAGTGCTAGCTCTGGTTCTATCGAGCAGTACTTC. The chain uses TRBV20-1 and TRBJ2-5; D ambiguous. The DNA end favors TRBJ2-7, so the J call may be wrong. Germline lookup yields CDR1 DFQATT and CDR2 SNEGSKA (reference sequence). CDR3 length equals 12 residues.

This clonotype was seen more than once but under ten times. This chain's CDR3 is CSASARMGQVYGYTF. The CDR3, as DNA: TGCAGTGCTAGTGCCCGAATGGGACAGGTCTATGGCTACACCTTC. The chain has TRBV20-1 and TRBJ1-2; 8 bases line up with TRBD1. V lost 3 bases and J lost 4; bases outside the gene matches: 10. Germline lookup yields CDR1 DFQATT and CDR2 SNEGSKA (reference sequence). This CDR3 comprises 15 residues.

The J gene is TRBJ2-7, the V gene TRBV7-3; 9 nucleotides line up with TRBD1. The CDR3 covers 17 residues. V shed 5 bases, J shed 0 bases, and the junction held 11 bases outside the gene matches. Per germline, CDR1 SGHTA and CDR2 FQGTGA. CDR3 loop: CASSPSNRGQYSYEQYF. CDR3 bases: TGTGCCAGCAGCCCCTCAAACAGGGGGCAGTACTCCTACGAGCAGTACTTC.

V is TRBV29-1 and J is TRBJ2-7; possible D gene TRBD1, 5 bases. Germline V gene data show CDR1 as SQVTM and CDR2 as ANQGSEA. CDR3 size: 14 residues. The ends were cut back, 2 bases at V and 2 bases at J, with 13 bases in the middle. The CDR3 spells CSVELQERPYEQYF. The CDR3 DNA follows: TGCAGCGTTGAATTACAGGAAAGGCCCTACGAGCAGTACTTC.

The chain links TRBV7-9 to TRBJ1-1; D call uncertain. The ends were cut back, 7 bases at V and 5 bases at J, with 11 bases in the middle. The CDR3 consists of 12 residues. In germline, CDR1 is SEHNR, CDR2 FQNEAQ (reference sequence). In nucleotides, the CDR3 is TGTGCCAGCACCTTCCTTGGAACTGAAGCTTTCTTT. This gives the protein CASTFLGTEAFF.

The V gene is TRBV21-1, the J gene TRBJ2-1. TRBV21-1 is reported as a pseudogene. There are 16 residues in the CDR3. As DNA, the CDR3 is TGTGCCAGCAGCAAAGACGGCGGCCAATCCTACAATGAGCAGTTCTTC. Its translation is CASSKDGGQSYNEQFF.